These T cell receptor beta chains were read from a single sample in a study of identical twins. One entry per CDR3 protein, called by TCRdb with MiXCR from the 5' RACE reads. The repertoire holds hundreds of thousands of distinct CDR3 sequences, around 12% seen once, with roughly 1.5% in the top ten. The data also belong to a second study, concerning yellow fever vaccine responses in identical twins.

Sequencing input: PBMCs. The receptor source for this set is a woman in her late teens or twenties in good health. Both conserved end residues are part of each CDR3. A D gene is named only where the DNA matches it firmly. The size of a clone is reported for some rows only, either as once, few or many, or as a class for expanded clones.

- TRBJ1-2 - TRBV5-1 TGCGCCAGCAGCTCTGGACAGCAAGCGCATTTATACTATGGCTACACCTTC CASSSGQQAHLYYGYTF
- TRBJ1-1 few TRBV7-9 TGTGCCAGCAGCTTAGATTGGAAGAACACTGAAGCTTTCTTT CASSLDWKNTEAFF
- TRBJ2-7 few TRBV5-5 TGTGCCAGCAACGTGGAATCTCCACCCTACGAGCAGTACTTC CASNVESPPYEQYF
TRBD1 TRBJ2-5 few TRBV7-2 TGTGCCAGCAGGGGAGGGACAGGGACTTTCGAGACCCAGTACTTC CASRGGTGTFETQYF
- TRBJ2-3 few TRBV25-1 TGTGCCAGCAGTAGGAGGTATCCAGATACGCAGTATTTT CASSRRYPDTQYF
- TRBJ2-3 - TRBV24-1 TGTGCCACCGGTGACAGCGGCACAGATACGCAGTATTTT CATGDSGTDTQYF
- TRBJ1-2 few TRBV28 TGTGCCAGCAGTCCCCAAGATAATATCGGGAGGGGCTACACCTTC CASSPQDNIGRGYTF
- TRBJ2-7 few TRBV29-1 TGCAGCGGAGGTACCTCCTACGAGCAGTACTTC CSGGTSYEQYF
- TRBJ2-2 few TRBV27 TGTGCCAGCAGTTTACGACAGTGGACAGACACGAACACCGGGGAGCTGTTTTTT CASSLRQWTDTNTGELFF
- TRBJ2-7 - TRBV3-1 TGTGCCAGCAGCCAAGCCCGAGGGTACGGGATGTACGAGCAGTACTTC CASSQARGYGMYEQYF
TRBD2 TRBJ2-1 - TRBV13 TGTGCCAGCAGCTTAGTCCCCCGACTAGCGGATAACTCCTACAATGAGCAGTTCTTC CASSLVPRLADNSYNEQFF
- TRBJ2-7 many TRBV12-3/TRBV12-4 TGTGCCAGCAGTCAACCGGGACTGAGATACGAGCAGTACTTC CASSQPGLRYEQYF
- TRBJ2-7 few TRBV28 TGTGCCAGCAGTTTCTTCGGGTGGGTCGGCGGTACCTTC CASSFFGWVGGTF
TRBD2 TRBJ2-2 - TRBV20-1 TGCAGTGCTCGAACAGGAAGACTAGCGGGGGCCGGGGAGCTGTTTTTT CSARTGRLAGAGELFF
- TRBJ2-2 few TRBV6-1 TGTGCCAGCAGCGAAGGGGCGCAGGTCGGGGAGCTGTTTTTT CASSEGAQVGELFF
- TRBJ1-5 few TRBV7-6 TGTGCCAGCAGCACGACAGGAAATCAGCCCCAGCATTTT CASSTTGNQPQHF
TRBD2 TRBJ2-1 few TRBV6-1 TGTGCCAGCAGCATCAACAGGGCGTCCGCGGGAGGGCCGAACAATGAGCAGTTCTTC CASSINRASAGGPNNEQFF
TRBD1 TRBJ1-2 - TRBV7-9 TGTGCCAGCAGCAAGGACAGGGGGCTTGACTATGGCTACACCTTC CASSKDRGLDYGYTF
TRBD2 TRBJ2-3 few TRBV6-2/TRBV6-3 TGTGCCAGCAGCCTTGAGCGGGGGAGATACACAGATACGCAGTATTTT CASSLERGRYTDTQYF
- TRBJ2-1 few TRBV7-9 TGTGCCAGCAGCCGGACCGGGACCATCAATGAGCAGTTCTTC CASSRTGTINEQFF
- TRBJ1-1 - TRBV27 TGTGCCAGCAGTTTCCGACAGAATGAAGCTTTCTTT CASSFRQNEAFF
- TRBJ2-5 many TRBV20-1 TGCAGTGCTAGAGATGGCTCCCACTCAGAGACCCAGTACTTC CSARDGSHSETQYF
- TRBJ1-5 once TRBV21-1 TGTGCCAGCAGCCCCTGGGACAGGGGCAATCAGCCCCAGCATTTT CASSPWDRGNQPQHF
TRBD1 TRBJ2-3 once TRBV24-1 TGTGCCACCAGTGAATTGACAGGGAACGGTAGAACAGATACGCAGTATTTT CATSELTGNGRTDTQYF
- TRBJ1-2 few TRBV24-1 TGTGCCACCAGTAGTCCACCATCCTATGGCTACACCTTC CATSSPPSYGYTF
TRBD1 TRBJ2-3 many TRBV4-1 TGCGCCAGCAGCCAAGACTCCGGGACAGGGGTGGCAGATACGCAGTATTTT CASSQDSGTGVADTQYF
TRBD2 TRBJ2-2 few TRBV4-1 TGCGCCAGCAGCCAAGGGCCTAGCGGGAGAGACGGGGAGCTGTTTTTT CASSQGPSGRDGELFF
TRBD2 TRBJ2-1 - TRBV12-3/TRBV12-4 TGTGCCAGCAGTTTAGCGTTCCTAGCGGGGGCTCTGGGGGAGCAGTTCTTC CASSLAFLAGALGEQFF
TRBD1 TRBJ1-6 few TRBV4-1 TGCGCCAGCAGCTTAGACAGGGGTGGATCCTATAATTCACCCCTCCACTTT CASSLDRGGSYNSPLHF
TRBD2 TRBJ2-5 many TRBV12-3/TRBV12-4 TGTGCCAGCAGTTTAAGGCTAGCGGGGATTGAGACCCAGTACTTC CASSLRLAGIETQYF
- TRBJ1-5 many TRBV27 TGTGCCAGCAGTAATACAGGACAGCCCCAGCATTTT CASSNTGQPQHF